Below, 14 T cell receptor beta chains from the same sample are listed, as sequenced in a study of shared clonotypes between healthy human individuals. The naive CD8 subset, CD45RO-negative cells positively selected for CCR7, excluded terminally differentiated effector memory CD45RA+ cells. Sequencing was performed with immunoSEQ multiplex PCR; in TCRdb, only in-frame clones are kept and a portion is missing. The table records over 800,000 clones, around 92% of them present only once. Sample: naive CD8+ T cells sorted from blood. The receptors here all came from a man aged 25 to 40 in good health.

This chain joins TRBV11-2 and TRBJ2-7; TRBD1 matches at 9 bases. With V trimmed by 3 bases and J by 2 bases, 8 bases remained unmatched. This CDR3 is 16 amino acids long. Germline V CDR1 and CDR2: SGHAT, FQNNGV. The CDR3 reads CASSFGGTGSTYEQYF. Here the CDR3 DNA reads TGTGCCAGCAGCTTCGGTGGGACAGGGAGTACCTACGAGCAGTACTTC.

This chain links TRBV19 with TRBJ2-7; TRBD1 agrees at 9 bases. Germline V gives CDR1 LNHDA, CDR2 SQIVND (reference sequence). The CDR3 has 14 amino acids. V was clipped by 7 bases and J by 1 base; unmatched bases: 5. CDR3 residues: CASTRTGASYEQYF. Here the CDR3 DNA reads TGTGCCAGTACCAGGACAGGGGCTTCCTACGAGCAGTACTTC.

V gene TRBV19 combines with J gene TRBJ2-7, with D perhaps being TRBD1 or TRBD2 (5 bases each). Trimming took 3 bases from V and 3 from J, leaving 12 bases between them. CDR3 length: 14 amino acids. Germline V gives CDR1 LNHDA, CDR2 SQIVND (reference sequence). CDR3 sequence: CASSIGAEGYEQYF. CDR3 nucleotide sequence: TGTGCCAGTAGTATCGGGGCAGAGGGCTACGAGCAGTACTTC.

The chain combines TRBV15 with TRBJ1-2; 11 nucleotides match TRBD1. This CDR3 spans 16 amino acids. CDR1 and CDR2 (germline): LNHNV, YYDKDF (reference sequence). V was clipped by 4 bases and J by 4 bases; unmatched bases: 8. The CDR3 DNA sequence: TGTGCCACCAGCATGCACGGACAGGGGGCAGGCTATGGCTACACCTTC. It specifies CATSMHGQGAGYGYTF. The full variable domain, completed using reference TRBV15 and TRBJ1-2, is DAMVIQNPRYQVTQFGKPVTLSCSQTLNHNVMYWYQQKSSQAPKLLFHYYDKDFNNEADTPDNFQSRRPNTSFCFLDIRSPGLGDTAMYLCATSMHGQGAGYGYTFGSGTRLTVV.

The V and J genes are TRBV7-6 and TRBJ2-1, with 8 bases fitting TRBD2. In germline, CDR1 is SGHVS, CDR2 FNYEAQ. The junction had 3 bases not matched to a gene; V was cut back by 3 bases and J by 5 bases. This CDR3 is built from 14 residues. CDR3 bases: TGTGCCAGCAGCTTGGAGACTAGCGACAATGAGCAGTTCTTC. It is translated as CASSLETSDNEQFF.

The chain links TRBV19 to TRBJ2-7, with 7 bases matching TRBD2. The CDR3 has 16 residues. Germline loops: CDR1 LNHDA, CDR2 SQIVND (reference sequence). The V and J ends lost 1 base and 2 bases, in that order; junction bases with no gene match: 8. The DNA of the CDR3 is TGTGCCAGTAGTATAGGCGCTAGCGGATACCCCTACGAGCAGTACTTC. Protein: CASSIGASGYPYEQYF. Supplemented by reference TRBV19 and TRBJ2-7, the full variable domain reads DGGITQSPKYLFRKEGQNVTLSCEQNLNHDAMYWYRQDPGQGLRLIYYSQIVNDFQKGDIAEGYSVSREKKESFPLTVTSAQKNPTAFYLCASSIGASGYPYEQYFGPGTRLTVT.

A single count supports this clone. V usage is TRBV27 and J usage is TRBJ1-5; D is uncertain. The CDR3 totals 13 residues. Germline lookup yields CDR1 MNHEY and CDR2 SMNVEV (reference sequence). V lost 5 bases, J lost 3 bases, and 8 bases lay in between. The CDR3 sequence: CASSPINNQPQHF. The CDR3, as DNA: TGTGCCAGCAGTCCTATTAACAATCAGCCCCAGCATTTT.

The V call is TRBV7-2, the J call TRBJ2-1; D gene ambiguous. The V end lost 2 bases, the J end lost 5 bases, and 13 bases lay between the germline ends. Germline V gene lookup returns CDR1 SGHTA and CDR2 FQGNSA. The CDR3 totals 15 residues. In nucleotides, the CDR3 is TGTGCCAGCAGCTTAAGGCGGAGCCTAAACAATGAGCAGTTCTTC. It specifies CASSLRRSLNNEQFF.

The chain carries TRBV27 and TRBJ2-1; 13 bases agree with TRBD2. The CDR3 length is 15 residues. V gave up 3 bases and J gave up 9 bases; unmatched junction bases: 5. Germline lookup yields CDR1 MNHEY and CDR2 SMNVEV (reference sequence). The CDR3 sequence: CASSFRLAGGGEQFF. CDR3 nucleotide sequence: TGTGCCAGCAGTTTTCGACTAGCGGGAGGTGGTGAGCAGTTCTTC.

This chain uses TRBV27 with TRBJ1-1, with D maybe TRBD1 (6 bases). The germline CDR1 and CDR2 sequences are MNHEY and SMNVEV (reference sequence). The CDR3 covers 13 residues. V lost 1 base and J 8 bases, leaving 11 bases between the germline ends. CDR3 sequence: CASSLLTGPEAFF. In DNA form, the CDR3 reads TGTGCCAGCAGTTTATTGACAGGTCCGGAAGCTTTCTTT.

The table lists this clone with a count of one. The V call is TRBV7-3, the J call TRBJ2-3; 8 bases are shared with TRBD2. Unmatched junction bases numbered 5, after V lost 4 bases and J lost 2 bases. Germline V gives CDR1 SGHTA, CDR2 FQGTGA. There are 15 residues in the CDR3. CDR3 DNA sequence: TGTGCCAGCAGCTCCACGGGGGGGATCACAGATACGCAGTATTTT. Amino acids: CASSSTGGITDTQYF. The variable domain in full, with the rest retrieved from reference TRBV7-3 and TRBJ2-3, is GAGVSQTPSNKVTEKGKYVELRCDPISGHTALYWYRQSLGQGPEFLIYFQGTGAADDSGLPNDRFFAVRPEGSVSTLKIQRTERGDSAVYLCASSSTGGITDTQYFGPGTRLTVL.

This chain links TRBV11-2 with TRBJ1-1; a weak D match, TRBD1 (5 bases). The V gene lost 2 bases and the J gene lost 5 bases, with 9 bases spanning the gap. Germline V lookup: CDR1 SGHAT, CDR2 FQNNGV. The CDR3 is 13 residues long. The CDR3 sequence is CASSLMGGTEAFF. CDR3 nucleotides: TGTGCCAGCAGCTTAATGGGGGGGACTGAAGCTTTCTTT.

The V call is TRBV16, the J call TRBJ2-5, with D possibly TRBD1 on 5 matching bases. Trimming shortened V by 3 bases and J by 2 bases, and 16 bases separated the two germline ends. Per germline, CDR1 KGHSY and CDR2 FQNENV. The CDR3 has 16 residues. The CDR3 nucleotides read TGTGCCAGCAGCCACCACACCAGGGTAGGGCAAGAGACCCAGTACTTC. This codes for CASSHHTRVGQETQYF.

This clone came up once. This rearrangement joins TRBV18 to TRBJ2-5; 9 bases are shared with TRBD1. Germline V lookup: CDR1 KGHSH, CDR2 LQKENI. This CDR3 is built from 14 residues. V was pared by 6 bases and J by 4 bases, with 6 bases of the junction left unmatched. Here the CDR3 reads CASSPGQGGETQYF. CDR3 bases: TGTGCCAGCTCTCCGGGACAGGGCGGAGAGACCCAGTACTTC.